This T cell receptor (beta chain) was sequenced for a study of T cell changes during pregnancy in multiple sclerosis. Assay: immunoSEQ multiplex PCR; the TCRdb copy retains only in-frame clones and omits some. The sample records about 92,000 clones, 85% to 95% being singletons. This clone was seen only once. The germline gene is not matched at one end of the junction; a read error may be the cause. This CDR3 comprises 11 residues. CDR1 is MNHNY and CDR2 is SVGAGI in the germline V gene (reference sequence). Specimen: peripheral blood, collected in the first trimester of pregnancy. The rearrangement links TRBV6-6 to TRBJ1-1; D may be TRBD1 (6 bases). This clonotype was sampled from a female donor with multiple sclerosis, enrolled in a pregnancy study. CDR3 sequence (DNA): TGTGCCAGCAGTTCCGACAGGAAGCGTGTCTTT. Residues: CASSSDRKRVF.